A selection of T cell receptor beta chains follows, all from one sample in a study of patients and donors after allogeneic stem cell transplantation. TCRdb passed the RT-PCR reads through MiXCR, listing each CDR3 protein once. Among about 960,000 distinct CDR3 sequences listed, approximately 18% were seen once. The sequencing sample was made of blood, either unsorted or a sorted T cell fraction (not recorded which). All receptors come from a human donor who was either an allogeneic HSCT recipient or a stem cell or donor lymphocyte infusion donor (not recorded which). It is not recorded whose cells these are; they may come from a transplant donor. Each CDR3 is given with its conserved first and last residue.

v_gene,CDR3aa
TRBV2,CASSVLGGPSYEQYF
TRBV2,CASSEGTGMQRAQPQHF
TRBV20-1,CSARPGPYNEQFF
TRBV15,CATSSRTNTQYF
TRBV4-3,CASSVRPDRRFNEKLFF
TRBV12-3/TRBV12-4,CASSDKAIIYEQYF
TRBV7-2,CASSASFLTGELFF
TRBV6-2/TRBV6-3,CASSYGQGYEAFF
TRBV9,CASGPGLSTDTQYF
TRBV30,CAYRLAVDEQFF
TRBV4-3,CASSLGGTGDYNEQFF
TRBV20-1,CSAGPGLVRYF
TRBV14,CASSQERGRYGYTF
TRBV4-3,CASSQQGAQKNTEAFF
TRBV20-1,CSARDLWDPNYGYTF
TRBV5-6,CASSFFDRNTEAFF
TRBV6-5,CASSYLQTPTGYNEQFF
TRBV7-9,CASGPKDTQYF
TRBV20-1,CSAPSRLAGYNEQFF
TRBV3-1,CASSQGTSGSPYEQYF
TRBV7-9,CASSFRTGRINEQFF
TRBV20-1,CSARPQNRGPNSPLHF
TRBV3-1,CASSQGHENTEAFF
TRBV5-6,CASSLAGQKVSGELFF
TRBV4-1,CASSQQGAGGYTF
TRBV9,CASSVEWGTSTDTQYF
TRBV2,CARDEGGREDTQYF
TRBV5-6,CASWGKGWVTETQYF
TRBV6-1,CASRVGVYGYTF
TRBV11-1,CASSSDRVRNPSYNEQFF
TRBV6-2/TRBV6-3,CASSARTGGSNYGYTF
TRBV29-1,CSVGPPGYTF
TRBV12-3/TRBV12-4,CASKGGGFDEQFF
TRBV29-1,CSVDAGTGGEKLFF
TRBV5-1,CASSRTLPGLVSDTQYF
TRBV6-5,CASSYSTRDRVNSPLHF
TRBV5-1,CASSPEPTGGYHEQYF
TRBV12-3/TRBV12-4,CACIFAETQYF
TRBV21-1,CASSKCTGTTYEQYF
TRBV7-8,CASSLARAPNQPQHF
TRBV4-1,CASSQVPSSYEQYF
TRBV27,CASSFAENTEAFF
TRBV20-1,CSARPTGLVTEAFF
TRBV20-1,CSARGTGVSWGEKLFF
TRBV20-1,CSAIDSQIMNTEAFF
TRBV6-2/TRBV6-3,CASTGLAGVSDTQYF
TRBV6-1,CASRPRVTGELFF
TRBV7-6,CASSLGYSTGSVTNEKLFF
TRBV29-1,CSVARSTEAFF
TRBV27,CASSLYQDLNTEAFF
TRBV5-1,CASSLRTGVDEQFF
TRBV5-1,CASSPRPAGGPETQYF
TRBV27,CASSLGRVGQYTGELFF
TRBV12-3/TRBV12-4,CASSYLLARNEQFF
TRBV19,CASSIIGYNEQFF
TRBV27,CASSQGTSLHF
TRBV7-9,CASGVGTNTGELFF
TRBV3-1,CASSLSGGAGGNEQFF
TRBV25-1,CASSGLGGITGELFF
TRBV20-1,CSARKGSLSSNYGYTF